This record concerns one TCR beta chain sequence. Antigen unknown. CDR3 size: 14 residues. Trimming took 5 bases from V and 4 from J; bases not matched to a gene: 8. Germline V gene sequence: CDR1 SGHTA, CDR2 FQGNSA. This record comes from a study of T-cell memory formation after mild COVID-19. TCRdb redid the calling of the 5' RACE reads with MiXCR, one entry per CDR3 protein. This sample has some 190,000 distinct CDR3 sequences, with around 16% found just once. Study-wide results and caveats: Researchers report contracting CD4+ clones mostly in CM and EM, with CD8+ clones in EMRA.

This TCR was recovered from an adult woman who had mild COVID-19 (a few samples of this study predate the infection). Cell type and time point are not known. Sequencing used PBMCs or a T cell subset sorted from them (not recorded which). The chain employs TRBV7-2 and TRBJ2-7, with 7 bases aligning to TRBD2. The CDR3 here is CASSPSGTRYEQYF. DNA for the CDR3: TGTGCCAGCAGCCCTAGCGGAACTCGTTACGAGCAGTACTTC.